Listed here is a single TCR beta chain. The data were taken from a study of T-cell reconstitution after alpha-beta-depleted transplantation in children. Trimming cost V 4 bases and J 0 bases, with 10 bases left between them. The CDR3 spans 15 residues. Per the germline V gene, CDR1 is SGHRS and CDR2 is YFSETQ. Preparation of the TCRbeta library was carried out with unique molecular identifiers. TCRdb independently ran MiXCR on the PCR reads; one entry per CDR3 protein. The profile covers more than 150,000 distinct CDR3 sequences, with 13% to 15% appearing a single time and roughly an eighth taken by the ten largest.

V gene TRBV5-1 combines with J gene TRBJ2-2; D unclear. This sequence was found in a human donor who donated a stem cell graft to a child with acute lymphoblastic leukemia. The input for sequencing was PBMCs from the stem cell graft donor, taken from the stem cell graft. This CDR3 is CASSPRSANTGELFF. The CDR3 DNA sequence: TGCGCCAGCAGCCCCCGATCAGCGAACACCGGGGAGCTGTTTTTT.